These 25 T cell receptor beta chains originate from one sample sequenced in a study of graft-versus-host responses after intestinal transplantation. Their antigen targets remain unknown. Only in-frame clones appear in the TCRdb table, and some are missing; sequencing was by immunoSEQ multiplex PCR. The sample shows about 120,000 clones, 75% to 95% of them seen only once. The starting material was unstimulated CD4+ T cells sorted from spleen or lymph node cells, obtained before intestinal transplant. These receptor sequences come from a human donor who received an intestinal transplant.

This clone was seen only a few times. The chain links TRBV6-5 to TRBJ1-3; unclear D gene. There are 14 residues in the CDR3. Looked up from germline, CDR1 is MNHEY and CDR2 is SVGAGI. V dropped 2 bases and J dropped 2 bases, with 7 bases sitting between them. The CDR3: CASSYERAGNTIYF. Written as DNA, the CDR3 is TGTGCCAGCAGTTACGAGCGGGCTGGAAACACCATATATTTT.

This chain links TRBV25-1 with TRBJ1-1; the match to TRBD1 covers 12 bases. The CDR3 loop spans 15 amino acids. The V gene end was trimmed by 3 bases and the J gene end by 10 bases; junction bases not matched to a gene: 9. Germline CDR1 MGHDK, CDR2 SYGVNS. The CDR3 region is CASSEKGTGGLLAFF. The CDR3 bases are TGTGCCAGCAGTGAGAAAGGGACAGGGGGCTTGTTAGCTTTCTTT.

The rearrangement uses TRBV30 and TRBJ1-2; D gene uncertain. This CDR3 has 12 amino acids. The germline CDR1 and CDR2 sequences are GTSNPN and SVGIG (reference sequence). Trimming shortened V by 0 bases and J by 3 bases, and 5 bases separated the two germline ends. The CDR3 protein is CAWSVQHYGYTF. As DNA, the CDR3 is TGTGCCTGGAGTGTACAGCACTATGGCTACACCTTC. The full variable domain, completed using reference TRBV30 and TRBJ1-2, is SQTIHQWPATLVQPVGSPLSLECTVEGTSNPNLYWYRQAAGRGLQLLFYSVGIGQISSEVPQNLSASRPQDRQFILSSKKLLLSDSGFYLCAWSVQHYGYTFGSGTRLTVV.

The chain joins TRBV5-6 to TRBJ2-7; 11 bases align to TRBD1. CDR3 size: 15 residues. The germline CDR1 and CDR2 sequences are SGHDT and YYEEEE. V lost 2 bases and J lost 2; bases outside the gene matches: 3. CDR3 coding DNA: TGTGCCAGCAGCTTCGGACAGGGGGCTACCTACGAGCAGTACTTC. Its protein is CASSFGQGATYEQYF.

CDR3 DNA: TGTGCCAGCAGTCGTAGCGCGAGAAAGACCCAGTACTTC. It specifies CASSRSARKTQYF. This rearrangement joins TRBV27 to TRBJ2-5; TRBD2 might be the D (5 bases). Germline CDR1 and CDR2: MNHEY and SMNVEV (reference sequence). The V gene lost 5 bases and the J gene lost 6 bases, with 13 bases spanning the gap. The CDR3 consists of 13 residues.

The chain has TRBV10-3 and TRBJ2-1; D is unresolved. The germline V gene has CDR1 ENHRY and CDR2 SYGVKD. Between the trimmed V and J ends, which lost 6 bases and 0 bases, there was a span of 3 bases. The CDR3 has 12 residues. The CDR3 nucleotides read TGTGCCATCAGGAGCTCCTACAATGAGCAGTTCTTC. Translation: CAIRSSYNEQFF.

This rearrangement joins TRBV6-1 to TRBJ1-5; the match to TRBD1 covers 7 bases. The CDR3 length is 14 residues. V lost 7 bases and J lost 4; bases outside the gene matches: 7. Germline-derived CDR1 and CDR2 are MNHNS and SASEGT. The CDR3 here is CASTQGPRNQPQHF. DNA for the CDR3: TGTGCCAGCACACAGGGGCCGAGGAATCAGCCCCAGCATTTT.

This chain connects TRBV5-8 to TRBJ2-3; 10 bases are a match to TRBD1. The CDR3 is made up of 15 amino acids. Looked up from germline, CDR1 is SGHTS and CDR2 is YDEGEE. V shed 2 bases and J 10 bases; nucleotides not matched to a gene: 10. CDR3 sequence reads: CASSFGDRGTGAQYF. The CDR3 bases are TGTGCCAGCAGCTTTGGGGACAGGGGTACCGGGGCGCAGTATTTT.

The J gene is TRBJ2-7, the V gene TRBV6-5, with TRBD2 identical over 14 bases. The trim removed 0 bases at V and 4 bases at J, leaving 2 bases unmatched. CDR1 and CDR2 (germline): MNHEY, SVGAGI. The CDR3 runs to 16 residues. CDR3 nucleotides: TGTGCCAGCAGTTACTCGACTAGCGGGAGGGTTTACGAGCAGTACTTC. Encoded protein: CASSYSTSGRVYEQYF.

V is TRBV27 and J is TRBJ2-2; TRBD2 matches at 8 bases. This CDR3 is 19 amino acids long. In germline, CDR1 is MNHEY, CDR2 SMNVEV (reference sequence). The V and J ends lost 2 bases and 0 bases, in that order; junction bases with no gene match: 11. The CDR3 here is CASSLKPSGPSTNTGELFF. The CDR3 DNA is TGTGCCAGCAGTTTAAAGCCTAGCGGGCCGAGTACGAACACCGGGGAGCTGTTTTTT.

V and J are TRBV5-1 and TRBJ2-1; 13 bases fit TRBD2. Germline V gene sequence: CDR1 SGHRS, CDR2 YFSETQ. With 3 bases clipped from V and 7 bases from J, the junction kept 16 bases outside the gene matches. The CDR3 is made up of 19 amino acids. DNA for the CDR3: TGCGCCAGCAGCTCTCCGAACCTTAGGACTAGCGGGAGTAATAATGAGCAGTTCTTC. Translating it yields CASSSPNLRTSGSNNEQFF.

The rearrangement joins TRBV29-1 to TRBJ2-1; 10 bases are a match to TRBD2. This CDR3 contains 15 residues. Germline V gene lookup returns CDR1 SQVTM and CDR2 ANQGSEA. J gave up 4 bases and V 6 bases, and 9 bases lay outside the gene matches. The CDR3 here is CSVASSGSKYNEQFF. Written as DNA, the CDR3 is TGCAGCGTAGCCTCTAGCGGGAGTAAGTACAATGAGCAGTTCTTC.

V gene TRBV7-3 combines with J gene TRBJ2-1; no clear D gene. Deletions cut 2 bases from V and 9 bases from J, with 11 bases between. The CDR3 is 13 residues long. Germline V gene sequence: CDR1 SGHTA, CDR2 FQGTGA. The CDR3 spells CASSLLSSGEQFF. The CDR3 nucleotides are TGTGCCAGCAGCTTATTGTCGTCCGGTGAGCAGTTCTTC.

This chain's CDR3 is CASSSSLGGPRETQYF. CDR3 in DNA: TGTGCCAGCAGCTCGTCCTTAGGCGGGCCAAGAGAGACCCAGTACTTC. The V and J genes are TRBV5-4 and TRBJ2-5; D possibly corresponds to TRBD2 (5 bases). CDR1 and CDR2 (germline): SGHNT, YYREEE (reference sequence). Trimming left V 3 bases short and J 4 bases short, with 19 bases between. The CDR3 runs to 16 residues.

The chain couples TRBV18 to TRBJ1-2, with D uncertain. Trimming cost V 3 bases and J 8 bases, with 10 bases left between them. CDR1 is KGHSH and CDR2 is LQKENI in the germline V gene. CDR3 length: 12 residues. CDR3 loop: CASSPARVGYTF. CDR3 DNA sequence: TGTGCCAGCTCACCCGCGAGGGTAGGCTACACCTTC.

V and J are TRBV19 and TRBJ2-5; 8 bases are shared with TRBD2. With the DNA end fitting TRBJ2-7 better, the J assignment may be wrong. The CDR3 runs to 16 residues. From germline, CDR1 is LNHDA and CDR2 SQIVND (reference sequence). For the CDR3, the DNA is TGTGCCAGTAGTAGCGGACTTCCAGCGGGAGCCTACGAGCAGTACTTC. Translation: CASSSGLPAGAYEQYF.

The rearrangement joins TRBV2 to TRBJ1-3; possibly TRBD1 for D (6 bases). From germline, CDR1 is SNHLY and CDR2 FYNNEI. The V end was cut by 8 bases, the J end by 0 bases, with 17 bases between. This CDR3 region has 16 residues. CDR3 sequence (DNA): TGTGCCAGCCGACGGGACAAACTCCTCTCTGGAAACACCATATATTTT. Translated, it gives CASRRDKLLSGNTIYF.

V gene TRBV29-1 combines with J gene TRBJ1-2; perhaps TRBD1 as D (5 bases). The CDR3 extends over 11 amino acids. V gave up 6 bases and J gave up 7 bases, with 12 bases separating them. Germline CDR1 SQVTM, CDR2 ANQGSEA. The CDR3 coding sequence is TGCAGCGTCCAGGGTGTCCGTGGCTACACCTTC. Translation: CSVQGVRGYTF. Supplemented by reference TRBV29-1 and TRBJ1-2, the full variable domain reads SAVISQKPSRDICQRGTSLTIQCQVDSQVTMMFWYRQQPGQSLTLIATANQGSEATYESGFVIDKFPISRPNLTFSTLTVSNMSPEDSSIYLCSVQGVRGYTFGSGTRLTVV.

The chain uses TRBV16 and TRBJ1-1; D remains ambiguous. The CDR3 is 14 residues long. Between the trimmed V and J ends, which lost 4 bases and 0 bases, there was a span of 9 bases. Per germline, CDR1 KGHSY and CDR2 FQNENV. The CDR3 nucleotides read TGTGCCAGCAGCCTGTGGCAGATGAACACTGAAGCTTTCTTT. This gives the protein CASSLWQMNTEAFF.

The V call is TRBV29-1, the J call TRBJ2-7, with TRBD2 as a possible D gene (5 bases). The CDR3 sequence is 15 residues long. The germline V and J ends were trimmed by 5 bases and 0 bases, with 17 bases remaining between them. CDR1 and CDR2 from the germline V gene are SQVTM and ANQGSEA. The CDR3 DNA follows: TGCAGCGTTCTCTTCGGGGAGCGGAGCTCCTACGAGCAGTACTTC. Translating it yields CSVLFGERSSYEQYF.

The chain recombines TRBV9 with TRBJ1-1; D gene unclear. There are 12 residues in the CDR3. Germline V gene sequence: CDR1 SGDLS, CDR2 YYNGEE. V lost 3 bases and J 3 bases, leaving 6 bases between the germline ends. This CDR3 is CASSGVHTEAFF. The CDR3 DNA sequence: TGTGCCAGCAGCGGAGTGCACACTGAAGCTTTCTTT.

The rearrangement links TRBV9 to TRBJ2-6, with TRBD1 as a possible D gene (6 bases). CDR3 size: 17 residues. CDR1 and CDR2 (germline): SGDLS, YYNGEE. Trimming took 3 bases from V and 1 from J, leaving 14 bases between them. The CDR3 is CASSAHPRGSGANVLTF. For the CDR3, the DNA is TGTGCCAGCAGCGCCCACCCCAGGGGATCTGGGGCCAACGTCCTGACTTTC.

The chain combines TRBV6-1 with TRBJ2-4, with D perhaps matching TRBD2 (6 bases). V lost 1 base and J lost 6, with 13 bases in between. The CDR3 length is 15 residues. Germline CDR1 is MNHNS and CDR2 is SASEGT. CDR3 in amino acids: CASSEEAGRINIQYF. The DNA of the CDR3 is TGTGCCAGCAGTGAAGAGGCAGGGAGGATAAACATTCAGTACTTC.

V gene TRBV5-1 combines with J gene TRBJ1-1; a possible D gene is TRBD1 (5 bases). Germline V gives CDR1 SGHRS, CDR2 YFSETQ. Trimming shortened V by 1 base and J by 6 bases, and 13 bases separated the two germline ends. CDR3 length: 14 amino acids. The CDR3 loop reads CASSLNQGLPEAFF. For the CDR3, the DNA is TGCGCCAGCAGCTTGAATCAGGGATTGCCTGAAGCTTTCTTT.

The chain couples TRBV2 to TRBJ2-1; 10 bases map to TRBD2. The CDR3 consists of 16 residues. The V gene end was trimmed by 3 bases and the J gene end by 6 bases; junction bases not matched to a gene: 8. CDR1 is SNHLY and CDR2 is FYNNEI in the germline V gene. The CDR3 sequence: CASSEVSGGFGNEQFF. In DNA form, the CDR3 reads TGTGCCAGCAGTGAGGTTAGCGGGGGGTTCGGCAATGAGCAGTTCTTC.